This paragraph covers one TCR beta chain sequence. Trimming at V came to 6 bases and at J to 8 bases, leaving 5 bases not matched to a gene. The CDR3 length is 13 residues. Germline-derived CDR1 and CDR2 are WSHSY and SAAADI. The data derive from a study of technical replicates of blood from four donors. The data were produced by immunoSEQ multiplex PCR, yet TCRdb's version contains in-frame clones alone and is incomplete. Of more than 65,000 clones in the sample, about nine tenths were seen once. The chain links TRBV10-2 to TRBJ2-1, with 9 bases that match TRBD1. The sequence was collected from a human donor in good health. The sequenced material came from T cells isolated from PBMCs. CDR3 nucleotides: TGCGCCAGCAGCGGACAGGGGTACCATGAGCAGTTCTTC. It codes for CASSGQGYHEQFF.